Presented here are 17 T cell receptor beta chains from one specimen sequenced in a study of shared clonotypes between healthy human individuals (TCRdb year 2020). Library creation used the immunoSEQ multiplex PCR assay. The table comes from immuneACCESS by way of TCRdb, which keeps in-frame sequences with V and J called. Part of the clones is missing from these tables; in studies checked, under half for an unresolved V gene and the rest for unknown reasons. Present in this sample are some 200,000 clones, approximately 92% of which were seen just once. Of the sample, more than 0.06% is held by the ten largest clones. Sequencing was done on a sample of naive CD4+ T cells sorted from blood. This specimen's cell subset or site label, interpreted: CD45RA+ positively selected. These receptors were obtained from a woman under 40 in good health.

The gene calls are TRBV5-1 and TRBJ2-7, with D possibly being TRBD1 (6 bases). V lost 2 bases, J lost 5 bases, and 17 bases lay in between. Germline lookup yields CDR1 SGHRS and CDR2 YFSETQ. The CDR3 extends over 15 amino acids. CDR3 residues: CASSFFPDRMDEQYF. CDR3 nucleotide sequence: TGCGCCAGCAGCTTTTTCCCCGACAGGATGGACGAGCAGTACTTC. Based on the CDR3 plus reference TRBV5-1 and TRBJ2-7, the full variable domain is KAGVTQTPRYLIKTRGQQVTLSCSPISGHRSVSWYQQTPGQGLQFLFEYFSETQRNKGNFPGRFSGRQFSNSRSEMNVSTLELGDSALYLCASSFFPDRMDEQYFGPGTRLTVT.

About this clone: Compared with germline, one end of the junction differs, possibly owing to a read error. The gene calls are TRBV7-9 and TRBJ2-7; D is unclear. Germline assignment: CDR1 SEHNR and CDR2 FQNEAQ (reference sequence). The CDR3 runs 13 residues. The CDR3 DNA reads TGTGCCAGCAGCTTAGCGTCCTCCCACGAGCAGTACTTC. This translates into CASSLASSHEQYF. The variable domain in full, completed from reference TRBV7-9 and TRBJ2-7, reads DTGVSQNPRHKITKRGQNVTFRCDPISEHNRLYWYRQTLGQGPEFLTYFQNEAQLEKSRLLSDRFSAERPKGSFSTLEIQRTEQGDSAMYLCASSLASSHEQYFGPGTRLTVT.

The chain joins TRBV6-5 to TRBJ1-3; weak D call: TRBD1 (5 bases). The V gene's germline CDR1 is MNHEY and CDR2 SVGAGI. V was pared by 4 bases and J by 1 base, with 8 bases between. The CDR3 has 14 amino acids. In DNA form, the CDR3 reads TGTGCCAGCAGTTCGACAGTTTCTGGAAACACCATATATTTT. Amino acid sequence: CASSSTVSGNTIYF.

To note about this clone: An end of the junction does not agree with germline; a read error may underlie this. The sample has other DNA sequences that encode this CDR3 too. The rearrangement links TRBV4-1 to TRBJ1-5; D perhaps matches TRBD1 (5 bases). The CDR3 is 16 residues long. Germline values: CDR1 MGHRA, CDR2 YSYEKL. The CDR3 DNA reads TGCGCCAGCAGCCAAGCAGGCCGGGGGAGCAATCAGCCCCAACATTTT. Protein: CASSQAGRGSNQPQHF.

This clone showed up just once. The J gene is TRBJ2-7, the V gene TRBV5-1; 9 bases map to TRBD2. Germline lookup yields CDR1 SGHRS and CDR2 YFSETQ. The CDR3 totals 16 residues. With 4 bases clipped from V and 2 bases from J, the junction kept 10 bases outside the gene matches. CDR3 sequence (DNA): TGCGCCAGCAGCCGCCCCGGACTAGCGCCGGCCTACGAGCAGTACTTC. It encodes CASSRPGLAPAYEQYF.

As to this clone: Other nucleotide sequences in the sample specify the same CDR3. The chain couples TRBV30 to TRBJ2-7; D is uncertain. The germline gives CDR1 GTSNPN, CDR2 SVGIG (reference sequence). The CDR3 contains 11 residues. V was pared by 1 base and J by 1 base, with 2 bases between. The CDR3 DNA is TGTGCCTGGAGTGGATCCTACGAGCAGTACTTC. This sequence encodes CAWSGSYEQYF.

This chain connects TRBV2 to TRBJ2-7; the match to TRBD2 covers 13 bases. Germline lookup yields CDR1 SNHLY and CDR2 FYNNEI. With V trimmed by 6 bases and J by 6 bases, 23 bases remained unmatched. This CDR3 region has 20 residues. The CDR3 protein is CASSPSLVMGLAGKKGEQYF. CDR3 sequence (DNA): TGTGCCAGCAGCCCCTCACTCGTTATGGGACTAGCGGGAAAGAAGGGCGAGCAGTACTTC. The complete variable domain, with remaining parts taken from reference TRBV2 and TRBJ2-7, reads EPEVTQTPSHQVTQMGQEVILRCVPISNHLYFYWYRQILGQKVEFLVSFYNNEISEKSEIFDDQFSVERPDGSNFTLKIRSTKLEDSAMYFCASSPSLVMGLAGKKGEQYFGPGTRLTVT.

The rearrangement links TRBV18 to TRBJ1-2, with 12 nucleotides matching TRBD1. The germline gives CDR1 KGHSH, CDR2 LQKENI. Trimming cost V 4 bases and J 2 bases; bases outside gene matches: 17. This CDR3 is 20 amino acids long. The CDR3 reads CASSRGTGGDFLGLNYGYTF. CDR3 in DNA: TGTGCCAGCTCACGGGGGACAGGGGGCGACTTTTTGGGTCTCAACTATGGCTACACCTTC.

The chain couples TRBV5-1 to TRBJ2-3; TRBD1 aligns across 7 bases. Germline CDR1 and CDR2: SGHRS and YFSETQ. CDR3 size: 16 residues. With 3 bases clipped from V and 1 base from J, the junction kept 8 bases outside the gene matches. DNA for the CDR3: TGCGCCAGCAGCTCACCCCGACAGGGAGGCACAGATACGCAGTATTTT. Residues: CASSSPRQGGTDTQYF.

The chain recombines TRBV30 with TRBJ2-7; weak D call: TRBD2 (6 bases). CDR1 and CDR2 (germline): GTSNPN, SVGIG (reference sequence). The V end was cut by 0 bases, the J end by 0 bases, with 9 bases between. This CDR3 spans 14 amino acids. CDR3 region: CAWSVGGTSYEQYF. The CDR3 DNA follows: TGTGCCTGGAGTGTTGGGGGGACCTCCTACGAGCAGTACTTC.

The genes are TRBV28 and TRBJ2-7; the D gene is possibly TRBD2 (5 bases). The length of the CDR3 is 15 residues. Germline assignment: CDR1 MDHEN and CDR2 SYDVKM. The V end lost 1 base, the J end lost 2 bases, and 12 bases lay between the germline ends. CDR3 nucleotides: TGTGCCAGCAGTTTATATGGTAGCGCTACCTACGAGCAGTACTTC. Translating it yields CASSLYGSATYEQYF.

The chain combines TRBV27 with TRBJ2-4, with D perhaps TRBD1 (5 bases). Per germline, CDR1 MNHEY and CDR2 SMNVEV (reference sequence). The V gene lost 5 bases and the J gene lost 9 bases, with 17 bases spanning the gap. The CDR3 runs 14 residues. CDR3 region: CASSTVRTRGIQYF. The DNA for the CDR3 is TGTGCCAGCAGTACTGTCCGGACACGTGGCATTCAGTACTTC.

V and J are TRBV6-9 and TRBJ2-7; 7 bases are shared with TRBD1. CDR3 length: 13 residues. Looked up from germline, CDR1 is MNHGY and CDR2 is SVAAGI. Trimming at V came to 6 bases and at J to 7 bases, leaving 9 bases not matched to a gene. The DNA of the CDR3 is TGTGCCAGCAGGACGACAGGGAAGCGGGAGCAGTACTTC. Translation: CASRTTGKREQYF.

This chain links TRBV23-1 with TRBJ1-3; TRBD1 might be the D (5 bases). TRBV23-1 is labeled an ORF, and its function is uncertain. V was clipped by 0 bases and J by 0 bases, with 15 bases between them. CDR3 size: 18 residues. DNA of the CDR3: TGCGCCAGCAGTCAATCCGCTTGGAGGGGTTTCTCTGGAAACACCATATATTTT. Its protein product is CASSQSAWRGFSGNTIYF.

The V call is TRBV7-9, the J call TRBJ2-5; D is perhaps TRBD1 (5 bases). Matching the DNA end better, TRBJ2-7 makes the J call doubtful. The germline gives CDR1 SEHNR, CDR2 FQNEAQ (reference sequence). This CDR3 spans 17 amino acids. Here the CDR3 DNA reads TGTGCCAGCAGCTTAGGGGTACGGCCAACAGGCTCCTACGAGCAGTACTTC. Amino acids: CASSLGVRPTGSYEQYF.

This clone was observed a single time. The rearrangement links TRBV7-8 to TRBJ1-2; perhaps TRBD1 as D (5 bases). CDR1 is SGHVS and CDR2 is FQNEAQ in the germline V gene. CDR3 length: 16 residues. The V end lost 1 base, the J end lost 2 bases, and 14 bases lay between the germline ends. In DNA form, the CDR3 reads TGTGCCAGCAGCTTAGTGGGTAGGGGCCAAAACTATGGCTACACCTTC. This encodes CASSLVGRGQNYGYTF.

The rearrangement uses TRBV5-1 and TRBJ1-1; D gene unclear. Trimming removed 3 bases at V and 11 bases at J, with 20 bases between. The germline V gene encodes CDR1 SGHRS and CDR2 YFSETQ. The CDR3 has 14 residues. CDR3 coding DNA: TGCGCCAGCAGCTCTCCCCCGGAGACAATAGGGGCTTTCTTT. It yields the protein CASSSPPETIGAFF.